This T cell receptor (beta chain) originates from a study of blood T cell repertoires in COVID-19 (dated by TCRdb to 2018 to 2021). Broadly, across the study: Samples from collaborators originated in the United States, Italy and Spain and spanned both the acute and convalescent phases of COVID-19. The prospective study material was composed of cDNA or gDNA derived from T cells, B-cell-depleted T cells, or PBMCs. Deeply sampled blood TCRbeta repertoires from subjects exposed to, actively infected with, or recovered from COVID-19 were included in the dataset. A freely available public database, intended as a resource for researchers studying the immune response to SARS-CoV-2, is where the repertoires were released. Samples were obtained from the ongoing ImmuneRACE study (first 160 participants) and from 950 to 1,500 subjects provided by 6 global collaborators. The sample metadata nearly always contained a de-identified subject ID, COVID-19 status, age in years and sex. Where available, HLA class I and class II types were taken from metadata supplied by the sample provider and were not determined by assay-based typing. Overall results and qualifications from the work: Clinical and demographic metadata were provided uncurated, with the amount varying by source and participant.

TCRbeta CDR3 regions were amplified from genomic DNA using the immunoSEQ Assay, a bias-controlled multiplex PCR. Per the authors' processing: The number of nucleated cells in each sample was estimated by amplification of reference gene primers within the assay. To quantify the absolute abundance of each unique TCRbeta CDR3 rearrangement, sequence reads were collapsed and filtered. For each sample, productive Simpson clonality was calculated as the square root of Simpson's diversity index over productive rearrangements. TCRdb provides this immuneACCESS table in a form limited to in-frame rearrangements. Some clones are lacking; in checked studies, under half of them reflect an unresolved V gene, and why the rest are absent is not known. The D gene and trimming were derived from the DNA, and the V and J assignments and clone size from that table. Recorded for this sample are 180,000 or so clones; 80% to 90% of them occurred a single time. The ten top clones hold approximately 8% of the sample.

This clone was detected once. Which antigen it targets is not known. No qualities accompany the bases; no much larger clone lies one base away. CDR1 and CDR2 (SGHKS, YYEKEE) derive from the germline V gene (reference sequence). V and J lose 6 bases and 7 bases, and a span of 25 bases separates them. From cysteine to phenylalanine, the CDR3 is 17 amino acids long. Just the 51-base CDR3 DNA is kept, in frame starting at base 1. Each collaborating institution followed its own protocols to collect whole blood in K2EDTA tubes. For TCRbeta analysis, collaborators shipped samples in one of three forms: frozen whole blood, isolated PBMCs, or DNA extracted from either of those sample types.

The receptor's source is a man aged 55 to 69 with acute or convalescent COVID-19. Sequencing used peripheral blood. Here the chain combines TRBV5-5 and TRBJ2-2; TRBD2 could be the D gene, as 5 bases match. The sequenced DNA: TGTGCCAGCACCGAAGACATCGCCGGAGGAAAAGGCGGGGAGCTGTTTTTT. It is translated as CASTEDIAGGKGGELFF.